The 19 T cell receptor beta chains presented below share a single source sample, sequenced in a study of TIL therapy for anti-PD-1-resistant metastatic lung cancer (dated by TCRdb to the early 2020s). The sample's time point label, in plain terms: pre-treatment sample, taken before nivolumab and TIL therapy. The baseline tumor samples were excised metastases, mostly pleural nodules or supraclavicular lymph nodes, taken from the same resection that was used to grow TIL. TCR beta CDR3 regions were amplified from genomic DNA by bias-controlled multiplex PCR with the immunoSEQ v3 hsTCRB kit. TCRdb stores this immuneACCESS table with in-frame sequences only. Part of the clones is absent; in the studies checked, under half of the shortfall reflects unresolved V genes, and no reason is known for the rest. The sample contains 6,500 to 9,000 clones, 70% to 85% of them found a single time. The ten largest clones capture around 7.1% of the sample.

Here the sequenced sample was tumor tissue, taken at baseline. Receptors originate from a person aged 25-85 years with non-small cell lung cancer.

J is TRBJ2-2 and V is TRBV4-3, with 11 bases fitting TRBD2. The CDR3 loop spans 17 amino acids. Trimming cost V 4 bases and J 0 bases; bases outside gene matches: 4. Germline CDR1 and CDR2: LGHNA and YSLEER. This chain's CDR3 is CASSRSSGGSNTGELFF. DNA of the CDR3: TGCGCCAGCAGCCGCTCTAGCGGGGGGTCGAACACCGGGGAGCTGTTTTTT.

Turning to this clone: The sample holds other DNA sequences that translate to the same CDR3. The genes are TRBV11-2 and TRBJ2-5, with unresolved D. V lost 2 bases, J lost 2 bases, and 9 bases lay in between. From germline, CDR1 is SGHAT and CDR2 FQNNGV. This CDR3 comprises 14 residues. This CDR3 is CASSLSGSQETQYF. The DNA for the CDR3 is TGTGCCAGCAGCTTAAGTGGTAGTCAAGAGACCCAGTACTTC.

The V and J genes are TRBV15 and TRBJ2-3, with D unclear. With 0 bases removed from V and 6 bases from J, the gap between germline ends came to 16 bases. CDR3 length: 16 amino acids. Germline CDR1 and CDR2: LNHNV and YYDKDF (reference sequence). CDR3 sequence (DNA): TGTGCCACCAGCAGAGATCTGGGGTTCCCTTGGGATACGCAGTATTTT. Translation gives CATSRDLGFPWDTQYF.

V gene TRBV6-1 combines with J gene TRBJ1-1, with unresolved D. CDR3 length: 10 residues. Germline CDR1 and CDR2: MNHNS and SASEGT. V was clipped by 10 bases and J by 6 bases, with 9 bases between them. For the CDR3, the DNA is TGTGCCACCCTAGAGGCTGAAGCTTTCTTT. It encodes CATLEAEAFF.

This clone has more than one count but fewer than ten. The chain is built from TRBV6-6 and TRBJ2-7; 7 positions agree with TRBD1. The CDR3 extends over 15 amino acids. J was trimmed by 4 bases and V by 6 bases; bases with no gene match: 12. Germline V gene data show CDR1 as MNHNY and CDR2 as SVGAGI (reference sequence). CDR3 region: CASRPRDSNVYEQYF. The DNA of the CDR3 is TGTGCCAGCAGACCCCGGGACAGTAACGTTTACGAGCAGTACTTC.

The rearrangement joins TRBV7-8 to TRBJ1-1; D might be TRBD1 (5 bases). Germline values: CDR1 SGHVS, CDR2 FQNEAQ. The CDR3 is made up of 16 amino acids. V was clipped by 1 base and J by 6 bases, with 18 bases between them. The CDR3 region is CASSLVGRGGTPEAFF. CDR3 in DNA: TGTGCCAGCAGCTTAGTAGGGCGTGGGGGAACCCCTGAAGCTTTCTTT.

J is TRBJ2-3 and V is TRBV30, with D uncertain. Trimming cost V 1 base and J 7 bases, with 9 bases left between them. Per the germline V gene, CDR1 is GTSNPN and CDR2 is SVGIG (reference sequence). The CDR3 length is 12 residues. The CDR3 sequence is CAWSAAVHTQYF. CDR3 nucleotide sequence: TGTGCCTGGAGTGCTGCGGTTCATACGCAGTATTTT.

CDR3 in amino acids: CAWGQGQANSPLHF. Here the CDR3 DNA reads TGTGCCTGGGGACAGGGACAGGCTAATTCACCCCTCCACTTT. The V gene is TRBV30, the J gene TRBJ1-6, with TRBD1 identical over 8 bases. The CDR3 runs to 14 residues. CDR1 GTSNPN and CDR2 SVGIG come from the germline V gene (reference sequence). Germline trimming cut 5 bases from V and 6 bases from J; bases unmatched to any gene: 6.

This chain links TRBV9 with TRBJ2-3; D is unclear. This CDR3 comprises 15 residues. Germline CDR1 and CDR2: SGDLS and YYNGEE. With 1 base removed from V and 5 bases from J, the gap between germline ends came to 14 bases. The CDR3 loop reads CASSVQVGNGDTQYF. The CDR3 DNA is TGTGCCAGCAGCGTACAGGTGGGGAATGGAGATACGCAGTATTTT.

The V and J genes are TRBV20-1 and TRBJ2-3; the D is unclear. Germline V gene sequence: CDR1 DFQATT, CDR2 SNEGSKA (reference sequence). There are 10 residues in the CDR3. Trimming left V 3 bases short and J 8 bases short, with 6 bases between. The CDR3, as DNA: TGCAGTGCTAGCTTTTCTACGCAGTATTTT. This gives the protein CSASFSTQYF.

This clone was recorded a few times. V and J are TRBV5-1 and TRBJ1-1; TRBD1 is a possible D gene (5 bases). Deletions cut 3 bases from V and 3 bases from J, with 12 bases between. This CDR3 has 14 amino acids. Germline lookup yields CDR1 SGHRS and CDR2 YFSETQ. The CDR3 sequence: CASSSAGGYTEAFF. The CDR3 DNA follows: TGCGCCAGCAGCTCCGCGGGGGGGTACACTGAAGCTTTCTTT.

V and J are TRBV25-1 and TRBJ2-7; D unclear. CDR1 MGHDK and CDR2 SYGVNS come from the germline V gene. The CDR3 length is 11 residues. Trimming took off 6 bases at V and 6 bases at J, with 9 bases between the two ends. CDR3 region: CASRTSVEQYF. As DNA, the CDR3 is TGTGCCAGCAGAACAAGCGTCGAGCAGTACTTC.

The V call is TRBV7-2, the J call TRBJ2-5; 10 bases are a match to TRBD2. Germline V gene sequence: CDR1 SGHTA, CDR2 FQGNSA. The CDR3 spans 16 residues. The V segment lost 1 base and the J segment 2 bases; nucleotides outside the gene matches: 4. This chain's CDR3 is CASSLGPSGGQETQYF. CDR3 coding DNA: TGTGCCAGCAGCTTAGGTCCTAGCGGGGGACAAGAGACCCAGTACTTC. Supplemented by reference TRBV7-2 and TRBJ2-5, the full variable domain reads GAGVSQSPSNKVTEKGKDVELRCDPISGHTALYWYRQSLGQGLEFLIYFQGNSAPDKSGLPSDRFSAERTGGSVSTLTIQRTQQEDSAVYLCASSLGPSGGQETQYFGPGTRLLVL.

This rearrangement joins TRBV28 to TRBJ2-5, with 7 bases matching TRBD2. This CDR3 is 12 amino acids long. The germline CDR1 and CDR2 sequences are MDHEN and SYDVKM. Germline trimming cut 8 bases from V and 11 bases from J; bases unmatched to any gene: 11. The CDR3 here is CASRDVYGGQYF. The CDR3 DNA sequence: TGTGCCAGCCGGGACGTATACGGGGGGCAGTACTTC.

This chain uses TRBV15 with TRBJ2-7, with 8 bases that match TRBD2. CDR3 length equals 17 residues. V lost 0 bases, J lost 3 bases, and 10 bases stayed unmatched. In germline, CDR1 is LNHNV, CDR2 YYDKDF (reference sequence). DNA of the CDR3: TGTGCCACCAGCAGAGATGGGGAACAGGGACTAGGCTACGAGCAGTACTTC. Translating gives CATSRDGEQGLGYEQYF. The full variable domain, completed using reference TRBV15 and TRBJ2-7, is DAMVIQNPRYQVTQFGKPVTLSCSQTLNHNVMYWYQQKSSQAPKLLFHYYDKDFNNEADTPDNFQSRRPNTSFCFLDIRSPGLGDTAMYLCATSRDGEQGLGYEQYFGPGTRLTVT.

The chain has TRBV14 and TRBJ1-6; unclear D gene. Trimming took 2 bases from V and 6 from J, leaving 5 bases between them. The CDR3 length is 13 residues. Looked up from germline, CDR1 is SGHDN and CDR2 is FVKESK. The CDR3: CASSQFVNSPLHF. Here the CDR3 DNA reads TGTGCCAGCAGCCAATTCGTTAATTCACCCCTCCACTTT.

The CDR3 protein is CASTQGGNTEAFF. The CDR3 region has the DNA TGTGCCAGCACCCAGGGGGGGAACACTGAAGCTTTCTTT. The rearrangement joins TRBV27 to TRBJ1-1; TRBD1 agrees at 7 bases. The CDR3 consists of 13 residues. Unmatched junction bases numbered 3, after V lost 7 bases and J lost 1 base. Germline assignment: CDR1 MNHEY and CDR2 SMNVEV (reference sequence).

The chain uses TRBV7-9 and TRBJ1-5, with D maybe TRBD1 (6 bases). V was cut by 7 bases and J by 7 bases, with 17 bases left in between. The length of the CDR3 is 14 residues. Germline V gene lookup returns CDR1 SEHNR and CDR2 FQNEAQ (reference sequence). CDR3 DNA sequence: TGTGCCAGCACCCAGGGGAAGGGTCAGCAGCCCCAGCATTTT. Translated: CASTQGKGQQPQHF.

This clone showed up just a few times. The chain combines TRBV5-6 with TRBJ2-1, with unresolved D. Germline CDR1 is SGHDT and CDR2 is YYEEEE. This CDR3 comprises 12 residues. With 1 base removed from V and 6 bases from J, the gap between germline ends came to 5 bases. In DNA, the CDR3 is TGTGCCAGCAGCTTGCCGGTCAATGAGCAGTTCTTC. It translates to CASSLPVNEQFF.